This T cell receptor beta chain was sequenced for a study of T cells in Graves' hyperthyroidism and ophthalmopathy. Notes on the study in general: The model anticipated ophthalmopathy a median 6.5 months pre-onset. A 13 V-J signature model discriminated ophthalmopathy versus stable hyperthyroidism.

What was amplified from RNA transcripts were TCR beta CDR3 regions. During a first-round RT-PCR of the TCR CDR3, the HTBI primer set was used. MiXCR, applied by TCRdb to the multiplex PCR reads, yields one record per CDR3 protein. The sample has under 350,000 distinct CDR3 sequences; about 13% are singletons. The V gene's germline CDR1 is LNHDA and CDR2 SQIVND (reference sequence). The CDR3 is 14 residues long. V was cut by 3 bases and J by 3 bases, with 9 bases left in between. The sample holds a few counts of this clonotype. The antigen is undetermined. Those with hyperthyroidism were 18 to 65 years old, newly diagnosed, and ill for under 2 months. Diagnosis relied on clinical symptoms, serum thyroxine and TRAb, thyroid ultrasound and orbital computed tomography.

Sequencing input: blood. This receptor was obtained from a woman between 40 and 55 years old with Graves' hyperthyroidism. V usage is TRBV19 and J usage is TRBJ2-1, with no clear D. The chain's CDR3 is CASSILDVYNEQFF. DNA for the CDR3: TGTGCCAGTAGTATTTTGGACGTCTACAATGAGCAGTTCTTC.